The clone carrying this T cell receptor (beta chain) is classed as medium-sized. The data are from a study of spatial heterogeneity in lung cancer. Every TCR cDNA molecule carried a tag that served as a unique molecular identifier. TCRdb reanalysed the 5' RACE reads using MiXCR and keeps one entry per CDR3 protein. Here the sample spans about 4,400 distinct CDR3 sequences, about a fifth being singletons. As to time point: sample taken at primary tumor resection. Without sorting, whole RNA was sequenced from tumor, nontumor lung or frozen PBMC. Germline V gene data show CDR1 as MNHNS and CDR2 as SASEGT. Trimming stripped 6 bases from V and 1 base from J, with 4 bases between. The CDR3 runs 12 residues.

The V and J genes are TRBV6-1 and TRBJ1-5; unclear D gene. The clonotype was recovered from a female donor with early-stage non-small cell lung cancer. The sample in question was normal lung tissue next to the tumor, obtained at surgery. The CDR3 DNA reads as TGTGCCAGCAGGGACAGCAATCAGCCCCAGCATTTT. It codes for CASRDSNQPQHF.